A selection of T cell receptor beta chains follows, all from one sample in a study of blood T cell repertoires in COVID-19. Assay: immunoSEQ multiplex PCR; the TCRdb copy retains only in-frame clones and omits some. The repertoire holds a few hundred thousand clones, with approximately 77% as singletons. The sample was peripheral blood. The receptor source for this set is a woman aged 80 or over with acute or convalescent COVID-19. The CDR3 runs from the conserved cysteine through the conserved F or W. The D gene is left open where the match is weak. Size is omitted from some rows. Given values are once, few, many or a class for expanded clones.

CDR3nt: TGTGCCAGCAGCCAAGAAGATTACCAGGGGCTAATCACTGGAAACACCATATATTTT
CDR3aa: CASSQEDYQGLITGNTIYF
d_gene: .
len: 19
v_gene: TRBV3-1/TRBV3-2
j_gene: TRBJ1-3
abundance: .

CDR3nt: TGTGCCAGCAGCTTAGATGAGGGTGGAGAGCTGTTTTTT
CDR3aa: CASSLDEGGELFF
d_gene: .
len: 13
v_gene: TRBV11-3
j_gene: TRBJ2-2
abundance: .

CDR3nt: TGTGCCAGCAGCCAACCCGGTGTGGGGCTAGAGGCCCAGTACTTC
CDR3aa: CASSQPGVGLEAQYF
d_gene: .
len: 15
v_gene: TRBV3-1/TRBV3-2
j_gene: TRBJ2-5
abundance: once

CDR3nt: TGTGCCAGCTCACCATCGAGTCGGGGGACAGCTGAAGCTTTCTTT
CDR3aa: CASSPSSRGTAEAFF
d_gene: TRBD1
len: 15
v_gene: TRBV18
j_gene: TRBJ1-1
abundance: .

CDR3nt: TGCAGCGTTGAAGATCGGCGGGGGGACGGTGAAAAACTGTTTTTT
CDR3aa: CSVEDRRGDGEKLFF
d_gene: .
len: 15
v_gene: TRBV29-1
j_gene: TRBJ1-4
abundance: few

CDR3nt: TGTGCCAGTCGGAGGAGGGGCTTAGCTGAAGCTTTCTTT
CDR3aa: CASRRRGLAEAFF
d_gene: .
len: 13
v_gene: TRBV5-8
j_gene: TRBJ1-1
abundance: .

CDR3nt: TGTGCCAGCAGTTATCAGGCGTTTGGCACTGAAGCTTTCTTT
CDR3aa: CASSYQAFGTEAFF
d_gene: .
len: 14
v_gene: TRBV6-5
j_gene: TRBJ1-1
abundance: once

CDR3nt: TGCGCCAGCAGCTTTACAGGGGGCGTCACTGAAGCTTTCTTT
CDR3aa: CASSFTGGVTEAFF
d_gene: TRBD1
len: 14
v_gene: TRBV5-1
j_gene: TRBJ1-1
abundance: .

CDR3nt: TGTGCCAGCAGCGCCCCGAGGGGGGGGGCCCGGAGAGATACGCAGTATTTT
CDR3aa: CASSAPRGGARRDTQYF
d_gene: .
len: 17
v_gene: TRBV7-2
j_gene: TRBJ2-3
abundance: .

CDR3nt: TGTGCCAGCAGCTTTGGACAGGGGGGATCTGAAGCTTTCTTT
CDR3aa: CASSFGQGGSEAFF
d_gene: TRBD1
len: 14
v_gene: TRBV5-5
j_gene: TRBJ1-1
abundance: once

CDR3nt: TGCGCCAGCAGCCAAGATCGCGCAGGGAACAACGAGCAGTACTTC
CDR3aa: CASSQDRAGNNEQYF
d_gene: .
len: 15
v_gene: TRBV4-3
j_gene: TRBJ2-7
abundance: .

CDR3nt: TGTGCCAGTAGCACAGGGTCAGTAGAGACCCAGTACTTC
CDR3aa: CASSTGSVETQYF
d_gene: .
len: 13
v_gene: TRBV19
j_gene: TRBJ2-5
abundance: once

CDR3nt: TGTGCCAGCAGTTTACGGAGGGGACTAGCGGGGGAAGAGACCCAGTACTTC
CDR3aa: CASSLRRGLAGEETQYF
d_gene: TRBD2
len: 17
v_gene: TRBV28
j_gene: TRBJ2-5
abundance: .

CDR3nt: TGTGCCAGCACCAGCCGGGGTGAAGCTTTCTTT
CDR3aa: CASTSRGEAFF
d_gene: .
len: 11
v_gene: TRBV2
j_gene: TRBJ1-1
abundance: .

CDR3nt: TGCGCCAGCAGTCGAGGACAGCTCGCAACTAATGAAAAACTGTTTTTT
CDR3aa: CASSRGQLATNEKLFF
d_gene: .
len: 16
v_gene: TRBV4-1
j_gene: TRBJ1-4
abundance: .

CDR3nt: TGTGCCAGCAGCCTCCAAGGGGGGGGCACTGAAGCTTTCTTT
CDR3aa: CASSLQGGGTEAFF
d_gene: .
len: 14
v_gene: TRBV9
j_gene: TRBJ1-1
abundance: once

CDR3nt: TGTGCCAGCAGCTTAGTACAGGAGTACGAGCAGTACTTC
CDR3aa: CASSLVQEYEQYF
d_gene: .
len: 13
v_gene: TRBV11-3
j_gene: TRBJ2-7
abundance: .